The 22 T cell receptor beta chains below come from one sample, sequenced in a study of blood T cell repertoires in COVID-19. Libraries were prepared by immunoSEQ multiplex PCR; TCRdb keeps only in-frame clonotypes and omits some of them. The sample shows roughly 210,000 clones, roughly 84% of them seen only once. The sample consisted of PBMCs or T cells enriched from blood (not recorded which). The receptors shown here come from a man aged 30 to 45 in a cohort exposed to, infected with or recovered from COVID-19 (not recorded which).

The chain links TRBV9 to TRBJ2-7, with D perhaps TRBD1 (6 bases). The CDR3 spans 15 residues. Germline V gene sequence: CDR1 SGDLS, CDR2 YYNGEE. Trimming shortened V by 1 base and J by 1 base, and 12 bases separated the two germline ends. CDR3 region: CASSVNGQLSYEQYF. The DNA of the CDR3 is TGTGCCAGCAGCGTAAACGGACAGCTTTCCTACGAGCAGTACTTC.

This sequence joins TRBV6-2 or TRBV6-3 and TRBJ1-2, with D hard to call. The CDR3 has 13 amino acids. V lost 2 bases and J 4 bases, leaving 8 bases between the germline ends. Germline CDR1 MNHEY, CDR2 SVGEGT. CDR3 residues: CASSYQAGYGYTF. The CDR3 DNA sequence: TGTGCCAGCAGTTACCAGGCAGGCTATGGCTACACCTTC.

This clone is a singleton in its sample. The chain is built from TRBV12-5 and TRBJ2-2, with D possibly being TRBD1 (6 bases). CDR3 length: 16 residues. Germline loops: CDR1 LGHNT, CDR2 FRNRAP. V lost 1 base and J lost 2, with 11 bases in between. The DNA of the CDR3 is TGTGCTAGTGGTTTGGGGGGGACACTTAACACCGGGGAGCTGTTTTTT. The encoded protein is CASGLGGTLNTGELFF.

This sequence joins TRBV18 and TRBJ2-3; 9 bases agree with TRBD1. V gave up 5 bases and J gave up 2 bases; unmatched junction bases: 5. The CDR3 runs 15 residues. Germline assignment: CDR1 KGHSH and CDR2 LQKENI. Here the CDR3 DNA reads TGTGCCAGCTCAAGGACAGGGGACCTCACAGATACGCAGTATTTT. Translating gives CASSRTGDLTDTQYF.

The rearrangement joins TRBV27 to TRBJ2-1; TRBD2 matches 11 bases. CDR3 length: 16 amino acids. The V gene end was trimmed by 4 bases and the J gene end by 2 bases; junction bases not matched to a gene: 4. The germline V gene encodes CDR1 MNHEY and CDR2 SMNVEV (reference sequence). The CDR3: CASSSLAGDAYNEQFF. The DNA for the CDR3 is TGTGCCAGCAGTTCACTAGCGGGAGACGCCTACAATGAGCAGTTCTTC.

The chain carries TRBV18 and TRBJ1-1; maybe TRBD1 (5 bases). The CDR3 is 14 amino acids. Trimming left V 4 bases short and J 6 bases short, with 15 bases between. Germline CDR1 KGHSH, CDR2 LQKENI. CDR3 in DNA: TGTGCCAGCTCACTCTCCTCGGGGGAGGCTGAAGCTTTCTTT. Encoded protein: CASSLSSGEAEAFF. Full variable domain (remainder filled in from reference TRBV18 and TRBJ1-1): NAGVMQNPRHLVRRRGQEARLRCSPMKGHSHVYWYRQLPEEGLKFMVYLQKENIIDESGMPKERFSAEFPKEGPSILRIQQVVRGDSAAYFCASSLSSGEAEAFFGQGTRLTVV.

The V call is TRBV5-1, the J call TRBJ2-3, with D possibly matching TRBD1 (6 bases). Trimming left V 5 bases short and J 2 bases short, with 21 bases between. The CDR3 runs 17 residues. Germline V gene sequence: CDR1 SGHRS, CDR2 YFSETQ. The CDR3 is CASRLLQGSGSTDTQYF. CDR3 nucleotides: TGCGCCAGCAGACTGTTACAGGGATCCGGCTCCACAGATACGCAGTATTTT.

This rearrangement joins TRBV4-3 to TRBJ2-1, with 11 bases aligning to TRBD2. Germline assignment: CDR1 LGHNA and CDR2 YSLEER. This CDR3 comprises 16 residues. Trimming took 1 base from V and 8 from J; bases not matched to a gene: 7. The CDR3 bases are TGCGCCAGCAGCCAAGCGACTAGCGGGATTGATGATGAGCAGTTCTTC. This encodes CASSQATSGIDDEQFF.

The V gene is TRBV3-1 (or the pseudogene TRBV3-2), the J gene TRBJ1-6, with 9 bases lining up with TRBD1. The germline V gene has CDR1 LGHDT and CDR2 YNNKEL (reference sequence). V lost 4 bases and J lost 6; bases outside the gene matches: 7. This CDR3 comprises 16 residues. CDR3 region: CASSLGTGNCNSPLHF. The CDR3 bases are TGTGCCAGCAGCCTCGGGACAGGGAATTGTAATTCACCCCTCCACTTT.

This clone was picked up one time. The chain couples TRBV25-1 to TRBJ1-5; 7 bases agree with TRBD1. Germline CDR1 MGHDK, CDR2 SYGVNS. V gave up 8 bases and J gave up 6 bases; unmatched junction bases: 4. This CDR3 has 12 residues. The CDR3 DNA reads as TGTGCCAGCCAGACAGGGACTCAGCCCCAGCATTTT. Amino acids: CASQTGTQPQHF.

The rearrangement uses TRBV5-3 and TRBJ2-7, with D possibly matching TRBD1 (7 bases). TRBV5-3 is an open reading frame whose function is uncertain. Trimming stripped 5 bases from V and 4 bases from J, with 19 bases between. The CDR3 runs 15 residues. The CDR3 region has the DNA TGTGCCAGAAGGTCGGGACAGAGGGGAGGTTACGAGCAGTACTTC. Translated, it gives CARRSGQRGGYEQYF.

The chain is built from TRBV4-3 and TRBJ2-7; D might be TRBD2 (5 bases). This CDR3 spans 14 amino acids. Between the trimmed V and J ends, which lost 4 bases and 5 bases, there was a span of 15 bases. Germline V lookup: CDR1 LGHNA, CDR2 YSLEER. Written as DNA, the CDR3 is TGCGCCAGCAGCCGGGAGACAAAATCAGACGAGCAGTACTTC. Protein product: CASSRETKSDEQYF.

The V gene is TRBV6-1, the J gene TRBJ2-4; D might be TRBD2 (6 bases). The CDR3 spans 14 residues. Germline CDR1 reads MNHNS; CDR2 reads SASEGT. The V end was cut by 0 bases, the J end by 8 bases, with 11 bases between. CDR3 in amino acids: CASSEAVRRDIQYF. CDR3 DNA sequence: TGTGCCAGCAGTGAAGCAGTCAGGAGGGACATTCAGTACTTC.

The chain uses TRBV2 and TRBJ2-2; 7 bases agree with TRBD1. Germline CDR1 reads SNHLY; CDR2 reads FYNNEI. This CDR3 spans 16 amino acids. After removal of 0 bases from V and 4 bases from J, the junction contained 5 bases not matched to a gene. In DNA form, the CDR3 reads TGTGCCAGCAGTGAAGCCACGACAGGGCCCACCGGGGAGCTGTTTTTT. Translating gives CASSEATTGPTGELFF.

The chain links TRBV13 to TRBJ2-4; TRBD2 agrees at 15 bases. Losses at the gene ends were 5 bases for V and 8 bases for J; bases not matched to a gene: 7. The CDR3 covers 16 residues. Germline assignment: CDR1 PRHDT and CDR2 FYEKMQ (reference sequence). Here the CDR3 DNA reads TGTGCCAGCAGCCCCCGGACTAGCGGGAGGGCAGACATTCAGTACTTC. Translating it yields CASSPRTSGRADIQYF.

The chain has TRBV11-2 and TRBJ1-2; 9 bases fit TRBD1. Trimming took 6 bases from V and 7 from J; bases not matched to a gene: 9. CDR1 is SGHAT and CDR2 is FQNNGV in the germline V gene. The length of the CDR3 is 14 residues. The CDR3 here is CASRNTGGASGYTF. For the CDR3, the DNA is TGTGCCAGCAGAAATACAGGGGGCGCGAGTGGCTACACCTTC.

This chain uses TRBV27 with TRBJ1-2; a possible D gene is TRBD1 (6 bases). The CDR3 spans 15 residues. V gave up 6 bases and J gave up 7 bases, with 21 bases separating them. CDR1 is MNHEY, CDR2 SMNVEV, per germline (reference sequence). In DNA, the CDR3 is TGTGCCAGCAGATTCTTAGGGGGACCTCTGGCTGGCTACACCTTC. This codes for CASRFLGGPLAGYTF.

The J gene is TRBJ2-3, the V gene TRBV4-1, with TRBD2 matching over 7 bases. This CDR3 contains 17 residues. Germline loops: CDR1 MGHRA, CDR2 YSYEKL. J lost 0 bases, V lost 4 bases, and 10 bases had no gene match. CDR3 region: CASSLLEAGKSTDTQYF. In nucleotides, the CDR3 is TGCGCCAGCAGCCTCCTAGAAGCGGGAAAAAGCACAGATACGCAGTATTTT.

The gene calls are TRBV19 and TRBJ2-7; 11 bases are a match to TRBD1. Germline CDR1 and CDR2: LNHDA and SQIVND (reference sequence). V was clipped by 4 bases and J by 0 bases; unmatched bases: 2. The CDR3 is 15 amino acids. The chain's CDR3 is CASSTDRGPSYEQYF. CDR3 DNA sequence: TGTGCCAGTAGTACGGACAGGGGGCCCTCCTACGAGCAGTACTTC.

This rearrangement joins TRBV20-1 to TRBJ1-1, with a possible D match to TRBD1 (6 bases). V was pared by 3 bases and J by 1 base, with 24 bases between. The germline CDR1 and CDR2 sequences are DFQATT and SNEGSKA (reference sequence). CDR3 length: 18 residues. The CDR3 DNA follows: TGCAGTGCTAGTATTATGGGGGGGCTTTTGAGTCAGAACACTGAAGCTTTCTTT. This sequence encodes CSASIMGGLLSQNTEAFF.

The V and J genes are TRBV5-4 and TRBJ1-4; 9 nucleotides align to TRBD1. In germline, CDR1 is SGHNT, CDR2 YYREEE (reference sequence). CDR3 length: 14 residues. V lost 0 bases, J lost 7 bases, and 1 base stayed unmatched. The CDR3 nucleotides read TGTGCCAGCAGCTTGGACAGGGGGCCTGAAAAACTGTTTTTT. Protein sequence: CASSLDRGPEKLFF.

The chain uses TRBV12-3 or TRBV12-4 and TRBJ1-1; 7 bases are a match to TRBD1. The V segment lost 7 bases and the J segment 5 bases; nucleotides outside the gene matches: 7. This CDR3 is built from 13 residues. For the CDR3, the DNA is TGTGCCAGCACCCCGACAGGGAAGACTGAAGCTTTCTTT. It codes for CASTPTGKTEAFF.